The 5 T cell receptor beta chains listed next were all sequenced from one sample in a study of blood T cell repertoires in COVID-19. Clones were sequenced by immunoSEQ multiplex PCR, and TCRdb holds only the in-frame ones, with some missing. Of roughly 100,000 clones in the sample, about two thirds are singletons; the top ten hold 0.9%. The source material was peripheral blood. Receptors were obtained from a human donor with acute or convalescent COVID-19. The donor label of this sample is uncertain.

This chain uses TRBV4-2 with TRBJ2-3, with TRBD2 matching 9 bases. The V gene's germline CDR1 is LGHNA and CDR2 YNFKEQ. The CDR3 extends over 18 amino acids. J was trimmed by 2 bases and V by 3 bases; bases with no gene match: 12. CDR3 amino acids: CASSHTGTGTSPTDTQYF. CDR3 coding DNA: TGTGCCAGCAGCCACACGGGTACCGGGACTAGCCCCACAGATACGCAGTATTTT.

V and J are TRBV12-3 or TRBV12-4 and TRBJ1-1; the D is unclear. This CDR3 contains 13 residues. The germline V and J ends were trimmed by 6 bases and 7 bases, with 15 bases remaining between them. The DNA for the CDR3 is TGTGCCAGCAGAACACGGGTAACGAATGAAGCTTTCTTT. Translation: CASRTRVTNEAFF.

The CDR3 reads CAITLDRATTGELFF. Here the CDR3 DNA reads TGTGCCATCACCCTAGACAGGGCCACCACCGGGGAGCTGTTTTTT. This chain uses TRBV10-3 with TRBJ2-2; 7 bases agree with TRBD1. CDR1 and CDR2 (germline): ENHRY, SYGVKD. V shed 7 bases and J 4 bases; nucleotides not matched to a gene: 9. This CDR3 is built from 15 residues.

V gene TRBV5-1 combines with J gene TRBJ1-6; 8 nucleotides line up with TRBD1. Germline CDR1 reads SGHRS; CDR2 reads YFSETQ. V dropped 1 base and J dropped 9; count of bases not matched to a gene: 9. There are 16 residues in the CDR3. The CDR3 spells CASSLRGQARGSPLHF. Written as DNA, the CDR3 is TGCGCCAGCAGCTTGAGGGGACAGGCCAGGGGTTCACCCCTCCACTTT.

This chain links TRBV7-7 with TRBJ2-1, with TRBD1 matching over 9 bases. V dropped 5 bases and J dropped 10; count of bases not matched to a gene: 6. CDR3 length equals 13 residues. Per germline, CDR1 SSHAT and CDR2 FNYEAQ (reference sequence). As DNA, the CDR3 is TGTGCCAGCAGCCTCGACAGGGGGGACGAGCAGTTCTTC. Encoded protein: CASSLDRGDEQFF.